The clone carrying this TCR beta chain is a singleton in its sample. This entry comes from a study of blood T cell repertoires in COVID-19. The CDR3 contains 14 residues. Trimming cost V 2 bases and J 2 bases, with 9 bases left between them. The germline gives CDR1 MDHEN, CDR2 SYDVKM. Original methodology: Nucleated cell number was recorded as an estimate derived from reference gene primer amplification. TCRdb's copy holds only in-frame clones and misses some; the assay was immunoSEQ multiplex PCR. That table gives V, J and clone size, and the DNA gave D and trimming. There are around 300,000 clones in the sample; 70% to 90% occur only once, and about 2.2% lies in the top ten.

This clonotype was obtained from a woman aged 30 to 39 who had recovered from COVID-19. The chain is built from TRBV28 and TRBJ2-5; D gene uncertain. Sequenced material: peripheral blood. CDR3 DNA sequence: TGTGCCAGCAGTTTACCCAGCAGGCAAGAGACCCAGTACTTC. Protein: CASSLPSRQETQYF.